These 9 T cell receptor delta chains share one sample of origin, sequenced in a study of gamma-delta T cells after stem cell transplantation. TCRdb re-called clones from the RT-PCR reads using CATT. In the table there are more than 3,000 delta-chain clones, 1.7% of which are singletons. The sample was gamma-delta T cells. All receptors come from a human donor. It is not recorded whose cells these are; they may come from a transplant donor.

This clone was counted a few times. The protein held in TCRdb is that of a much larger clone and does not match this DNA's translation at residue 8, likely because of a read error; the protein shown is translated from the DNA. The rearrangement joins TRDV2 to TRDJ1; possibly TRDD3 for D (6 bases). The germline V gene has CDR1 GEAIGNYY and CDR2 EKD. Trimming left V 6 bases short and J 4 bases short, with 23 bases between. This CDR3 is 16 amino acids long. CDR3 sequence reads: CACYSITEGYVDKLIF. The CDR3 nucleotides are TGTGCCTGTTATTCGATTACTGAGGGATATGTCGATAAACTCATCTTT.

As concerns this clone: It is likely a read error: a sequence one base away is far more abundant. The chain uses TRDV2 and TRDJ2; weak D call: TRDD3 (6 bases). The CDR3 runs to 19 residues. Germline-derived CDR1 and CDR2 are GEAIGNYY and EKD. The CDR3 reads CARDTVGGEKATLTAQLFF. In nucleotides, the CDR3 is TGTGCCCGTGACACCGTGGGGGGGGAGAAAGCGACTTTGACAGCACAACTCTTCTTT.

This clone was detected only a few times. This DNA's translation differs at residue 10 from TCRdb's protein, which comes from a much larger clone; a read error is likely, and the protein shown is translated from the DNA. The chain carries TRDV2 and TRDJ1; a weak D match, TRDD3 (5 bases). The CDR3 contains 15 residues. CDR1 and CDR2 (germline): GEAIGNYY, EKD. The V and J ends lost 1 base and 4 bases respectively, with 15 bases between them. CDR3 nucleotide sequence: TGTGCCTGTGACACAGTGGGGACGTACAACGATAAACTCATCTTT. Its translation: CACDTVGTYNDKLIF.

This clone was counted a few times. Only one base separates this from a far larger clonotype, so it likely reflects a read error. Other DNA variants within this sample encode the same CDR3. V is TRDV2 and J is TRDJ1; 9 nucleotides align to TRDD3. The CDR3 totals 18 residues. Trimming removed 2 bases from V and 0 bases from J; junction bases left unmatched: 12. Looked up from germline, CDR1 is GEAIGNYY and CDR2 is EKD. The CDR3 nucleotides read TGTGCCTGTGACAGTGTATTGGGGGATAAGGGGGACACCGATAAACTCATCTTT. Encoded protein: CACDSVLGDKGDTDKLIF.

This clone was found a few times. TCRdb's listed protein matches a much larger clone and diverges from this DNA's translation at residue 4, likely through a read error; the protein shown comes from the DNA. The V and J genes are TRDV2 and TRDJ1; 13 bases fit TRDD3. The CDR3 is 21 amino acids. Looked up from germline, CDR1 is GEAIGNYY and CDR2 is EKD. Trimming took 5 bases from V and 4 from J; bases not matched to a gene: 24. The CDR3 DNA follows: TGTGCCTGTGGCATGATACTGGGGGATACGGGTCCACAACCAGGGAACGATAAACTCATCTTT. This codes for CACGMILGDTGPQPGNDKLIF.

The table lists this clone with a few counts. One base separates it from a far larger clone, so it is likely a read error. The same CDR3 also results from other DNA sequences found in this sample. The chain couples TRDV2 to TRDJ1; TRDD3 is a possible D gene (5 bases). The CDR3 consists of 10 residues. Germline V gene data show CDR1 as GEAIGNYY and CDR2 as EKD. CDR3 residues: CACDTPYWFF. The CDR3 region has the DNA TGTGCCTGCGACACCCCGTACTGGTTCTTT.

This clone appeared a few times. The protein recorded in TCRdb matches a much larger clone and deviates from this DNA's translation at residue 10, suggesting a read error; the protein here is obtained by translating the DNA. This chain links TRDV2 with TRDJ1; 11 nucleotides line up with TRDD3. From germline, CDR1 is GEAIGNYY and CDR2 EKD. The CDR3 spans 15 residues. J lost 4 bases, V lost 6 bases, and 9 bases had no gene match. Written as DNA, the CDR3 is TGTGCCTGTCTTCTACTGGGGGATAAGAGCGATAAACTCATCTTT. It specifies CACLLLGDKSDKLIF.

Comment on this clone: It may be a read error: a sequence one base away is much more abundant. Other DNA sequences within the sample encode an identical CDR3. This rearrangement joins TRDV2 to TRDJ2; TRDD3 aligns across 8 bases. V shed 4 bases and J 4 bases; nucleotides not matched to a gene: 10. CDR3 length equals 16 residues. Germline-derived CDR1 and CDR2 are GEAIGNYY and EKD. This chain's CDR3 is CACDALLGARTAQLFF. CDR3 bases: TGTGCCTGTGATGCCTTACTGGGGGCCCGGACAGCACAACTCTTCTTT.

A remark on this clone: Only one base separates this from a far larger clonotype, so it likely reflects a read error. This sample includes further DNA sequences coding for the same CDR3. The V call is TRDV2, the J call TRDJ2; TRDD3 might be the D (6 bases). Germline V CDR1 and CDR2: GEAIGNYY, EKD. The CDR3 covers 15 residues. Deletions cut 3 bases from V and 6 bases from J, with 16 bases between. Here the CDR3 reads CACDAAGGGAAQLFF. In DNA, the CDR3 is TGTGCCTGTGACGCCGCCGGGGGAGGGGCAGCACAACTCTTCTTT.